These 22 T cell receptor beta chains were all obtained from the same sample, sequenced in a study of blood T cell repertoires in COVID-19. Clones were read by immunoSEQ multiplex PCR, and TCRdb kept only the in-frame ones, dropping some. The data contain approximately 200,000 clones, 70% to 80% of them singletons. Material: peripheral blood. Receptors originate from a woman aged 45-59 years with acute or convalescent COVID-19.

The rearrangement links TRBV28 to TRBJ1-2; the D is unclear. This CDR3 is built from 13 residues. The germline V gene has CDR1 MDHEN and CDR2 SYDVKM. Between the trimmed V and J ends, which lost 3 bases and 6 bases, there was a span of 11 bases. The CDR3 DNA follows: TGTGCCAGCAGTTTGTCTGCTCCTAATGGCTACACCTTC. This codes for CASSLSAPNGYTF.

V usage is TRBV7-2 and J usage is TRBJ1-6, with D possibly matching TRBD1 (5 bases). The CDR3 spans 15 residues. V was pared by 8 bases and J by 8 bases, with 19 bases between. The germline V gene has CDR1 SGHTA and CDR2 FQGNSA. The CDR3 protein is CASGAGIYDYSPLHF. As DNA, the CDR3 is TGTGCCAGCGGGGCGGGAATCTATGATTATTCACCCCTCCACTTT.

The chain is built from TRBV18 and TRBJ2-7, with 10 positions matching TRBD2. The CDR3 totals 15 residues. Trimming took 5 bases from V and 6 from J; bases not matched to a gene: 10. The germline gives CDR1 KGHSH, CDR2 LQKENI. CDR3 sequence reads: CASSGPPSGSTEQYF. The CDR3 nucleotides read TGTGCCAGCTCAGGTCCCCCTAGCGGGAGTACCGAGCAGTACTTC.

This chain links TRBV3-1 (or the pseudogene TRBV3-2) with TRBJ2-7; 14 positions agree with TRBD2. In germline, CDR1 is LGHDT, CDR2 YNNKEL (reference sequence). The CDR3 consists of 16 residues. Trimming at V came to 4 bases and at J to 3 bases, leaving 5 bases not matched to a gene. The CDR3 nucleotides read TGTGCCAGCAGCCCCCGACTAGCGGGGGGGCACTACGAGCAGTACTTC. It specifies CASSPRLAGGHYEQYF.

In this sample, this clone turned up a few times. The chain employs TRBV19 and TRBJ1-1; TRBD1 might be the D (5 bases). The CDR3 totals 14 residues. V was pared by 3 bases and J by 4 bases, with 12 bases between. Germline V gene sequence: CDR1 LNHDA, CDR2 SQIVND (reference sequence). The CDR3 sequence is CASSILGAGTEAFF. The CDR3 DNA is TGTGCCAGTAGTATTCTTGGGGCTGGCACTGAAGCTTTCTTT.

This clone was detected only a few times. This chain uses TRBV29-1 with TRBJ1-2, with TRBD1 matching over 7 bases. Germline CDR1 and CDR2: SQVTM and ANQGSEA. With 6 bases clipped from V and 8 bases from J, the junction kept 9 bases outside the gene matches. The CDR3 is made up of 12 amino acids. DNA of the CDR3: TGCAGCGTCCAGACAGGGATTAGCGGCTACACCTTC. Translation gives CSVQTGISGYTF.

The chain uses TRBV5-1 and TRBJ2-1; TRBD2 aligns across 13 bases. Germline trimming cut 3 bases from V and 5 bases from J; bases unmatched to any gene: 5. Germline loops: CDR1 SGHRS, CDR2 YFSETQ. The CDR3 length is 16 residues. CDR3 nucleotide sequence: TGCGCCAGCAGCTGGCTGACTAGCGGGAGGAACAATGAGCAGTTCTTC. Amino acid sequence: CASSWLTSGRNNEQFF.

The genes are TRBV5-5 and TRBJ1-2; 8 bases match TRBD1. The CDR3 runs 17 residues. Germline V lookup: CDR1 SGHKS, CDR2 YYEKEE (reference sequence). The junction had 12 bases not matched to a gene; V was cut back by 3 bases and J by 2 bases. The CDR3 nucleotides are TGTGCCAGCAGCTCATCTCCCTGGACAGGGATGAACTATGGCTACACCTTC. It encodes CASSSSPWTGMNYGYTF.

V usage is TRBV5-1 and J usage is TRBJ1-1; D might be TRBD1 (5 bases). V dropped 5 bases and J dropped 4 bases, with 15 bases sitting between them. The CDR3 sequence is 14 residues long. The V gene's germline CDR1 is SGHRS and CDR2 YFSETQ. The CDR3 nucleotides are TGCGCCAGCAGACCCAGGGAAGGGGCCACTGAAGCTTTCTTT. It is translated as CASRPREGATEAFF.

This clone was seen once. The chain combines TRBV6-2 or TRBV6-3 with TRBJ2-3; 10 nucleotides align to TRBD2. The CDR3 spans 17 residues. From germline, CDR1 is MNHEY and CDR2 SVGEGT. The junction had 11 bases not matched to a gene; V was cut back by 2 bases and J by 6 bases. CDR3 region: CASSYGVLAGESDTQYF. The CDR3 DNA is TGTGCCAGCAGTTACGGGGTGCTAGCGGGAGAGTCGGATACGCAGTATTTT.

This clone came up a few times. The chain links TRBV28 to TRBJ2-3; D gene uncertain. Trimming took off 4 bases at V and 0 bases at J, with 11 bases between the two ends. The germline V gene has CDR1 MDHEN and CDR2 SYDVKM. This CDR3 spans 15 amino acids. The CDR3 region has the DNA TGTGCCAGCAGTTGGAGCATGGGTAGCACAGATACGCAGTATTTT. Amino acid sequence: CASSWSMGSTDTQYF. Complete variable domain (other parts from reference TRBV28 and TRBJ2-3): DVKVTQSSRYLVKRTGEKVFLECVQDMDHENMFWYRQDPGLGLRLIYFSYDVKMKEKGDIPEGYSVSREKKERFSLILESASTNQTSMYLCASSWSMGSTDTQYFGPGTRLTVL.

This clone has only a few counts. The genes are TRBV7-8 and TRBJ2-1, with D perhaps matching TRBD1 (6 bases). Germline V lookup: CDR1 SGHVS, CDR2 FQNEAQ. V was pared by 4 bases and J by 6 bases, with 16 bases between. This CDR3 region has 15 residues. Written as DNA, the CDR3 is TGTGCCAGCAGCTATCCATTACAGGGTAGCAATGAGCAGTTCTTC. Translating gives CASSYPLQGSNEQFF.

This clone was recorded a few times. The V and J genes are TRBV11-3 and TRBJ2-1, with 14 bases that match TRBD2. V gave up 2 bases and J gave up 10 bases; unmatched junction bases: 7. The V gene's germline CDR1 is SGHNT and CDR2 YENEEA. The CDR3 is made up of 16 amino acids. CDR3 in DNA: TGTGCCAGCAGCTTAATGGGACTAGCGGGAGTTGGGGAGCAGTTCTTC. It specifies CASSLMGLAGVGEQFF.

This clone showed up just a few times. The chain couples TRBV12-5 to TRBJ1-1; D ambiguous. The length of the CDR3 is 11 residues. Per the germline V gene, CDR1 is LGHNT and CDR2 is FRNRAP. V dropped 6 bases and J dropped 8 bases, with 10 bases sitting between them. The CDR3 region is CASGLGGEAFF. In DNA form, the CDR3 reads TGTGCTAGTGGACTTGGAGGGGAAGCTTTCTTT.

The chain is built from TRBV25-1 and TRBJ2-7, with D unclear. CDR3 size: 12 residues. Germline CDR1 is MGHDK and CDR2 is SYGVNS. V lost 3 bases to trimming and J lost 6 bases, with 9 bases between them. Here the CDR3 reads CASSDLGSEQYF. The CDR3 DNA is TGTGCCAGCAGTGATCTGGGCTCCGAGCAGTACTTC.

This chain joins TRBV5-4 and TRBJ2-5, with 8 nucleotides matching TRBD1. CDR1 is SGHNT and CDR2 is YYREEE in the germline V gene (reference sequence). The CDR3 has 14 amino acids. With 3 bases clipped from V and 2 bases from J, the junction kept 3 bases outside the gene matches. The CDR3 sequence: CASSSQGAQETQYF. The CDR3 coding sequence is TGTGCCAGCAGCTCTCAGGGGGCGCAAGAGACCCAGTACTTC.

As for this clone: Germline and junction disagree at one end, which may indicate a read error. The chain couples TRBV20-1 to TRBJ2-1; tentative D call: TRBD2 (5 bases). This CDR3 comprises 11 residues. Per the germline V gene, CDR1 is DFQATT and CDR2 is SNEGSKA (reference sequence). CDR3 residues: CSASHELVEIF. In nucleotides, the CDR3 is TGCAGTGCTAGCCATGAACTAGTCGAGATCTTC.

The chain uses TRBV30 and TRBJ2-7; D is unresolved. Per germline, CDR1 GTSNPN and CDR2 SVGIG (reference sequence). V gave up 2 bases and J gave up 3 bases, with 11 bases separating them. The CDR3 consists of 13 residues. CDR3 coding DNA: TGTGCCTGGAGTCCGAGGCCTCTCTACGAGCAGTACTTC. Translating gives CAWSPRPLYEQYF.

CDR3 sequence reads: CASSPSLGGHEQYF. Written as DNA, the CDR3 is TGTGCCAGCAGTCCTAGTCTCGGCGGCCACGAGCAGTACTTC. The gene calls are TRBV2 and TRBJ2-7; D gene uncertain. This CDR3 spans 14 amino acids. V was shortened by 5 bases and J by 5 bases, with 16 bases between the two germline ends. Germline-derived CDR1 and CDR2 are SNHLY and FYNNEI. The entire variable domain, with the rest obtained from reference TRBV2 and TRBJ2-7, is as follows: EPEVTQTPSHQVTQMGQEVILRCVPISNHLYFYWYRQILGQKVEFLVSFYNNEISEKSEIFDDQFSVERPDGSNFTLKIRSTKLEDSAMYFCASSPSLGGHEQYFGPGTRLTVT.

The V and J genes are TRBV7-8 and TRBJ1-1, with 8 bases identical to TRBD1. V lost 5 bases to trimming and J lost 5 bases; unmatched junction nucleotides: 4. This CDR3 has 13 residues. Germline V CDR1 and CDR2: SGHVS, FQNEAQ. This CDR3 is CASSPRGLTEAFF. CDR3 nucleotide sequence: TGTGCCAGCAGCCCCAGGGGGCTGACTGAAGCTTTCTTT. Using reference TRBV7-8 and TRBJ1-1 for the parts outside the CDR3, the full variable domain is GAGVSQSPRYKVAKRGQDVALRCDPISGHVSLFWYQQALGQGPEFLTYFQNEAQLDKSGLPSDRFFAERPEGSVSTLKIQRTQQEDSAVYLCASSPRGLTEAFFGQGTRLTVV.

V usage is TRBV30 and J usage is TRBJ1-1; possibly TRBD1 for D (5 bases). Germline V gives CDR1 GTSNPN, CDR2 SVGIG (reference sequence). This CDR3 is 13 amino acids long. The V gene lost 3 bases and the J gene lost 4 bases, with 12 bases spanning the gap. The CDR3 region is CAWRAQGTTEAFF. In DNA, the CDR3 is TGTGCCTGGAGAGCCCAGGGAACCACTGAAGCTTTCTTT. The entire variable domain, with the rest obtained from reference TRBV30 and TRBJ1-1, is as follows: SQTIHQWPATLVQPVGSPLSLECTVEGTSNPNLYWYRQAAGRGLQLLFYSVGIGQISSEVPQNLSASRPQDRQFILSSKKLLLSDSGFYLCAWRAQGTTEAFFGQGTRLTVV.

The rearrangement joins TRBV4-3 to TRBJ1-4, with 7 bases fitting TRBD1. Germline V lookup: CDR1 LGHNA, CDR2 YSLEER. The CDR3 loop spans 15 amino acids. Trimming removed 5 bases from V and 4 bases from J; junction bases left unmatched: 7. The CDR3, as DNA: TGCGCCAGCAGCTCTCAGGGACAGATTAATGAAAAACTGTTTTTT. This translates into CASSSQGQINEKLFF.